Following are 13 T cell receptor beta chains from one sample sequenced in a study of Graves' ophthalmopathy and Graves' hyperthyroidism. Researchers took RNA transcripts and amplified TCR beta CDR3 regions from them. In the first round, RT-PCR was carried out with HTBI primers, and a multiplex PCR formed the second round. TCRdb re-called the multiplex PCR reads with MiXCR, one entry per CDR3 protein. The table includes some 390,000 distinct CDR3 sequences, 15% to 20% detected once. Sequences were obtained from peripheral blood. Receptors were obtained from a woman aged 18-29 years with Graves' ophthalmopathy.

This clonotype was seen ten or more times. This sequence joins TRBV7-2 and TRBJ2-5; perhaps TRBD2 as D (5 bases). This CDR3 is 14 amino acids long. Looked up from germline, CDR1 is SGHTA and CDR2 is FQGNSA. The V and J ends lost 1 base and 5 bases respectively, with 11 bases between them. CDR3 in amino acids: CASSLVSGLETQYF. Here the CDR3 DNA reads TGTGCCAGCAGCTTAGTTTCGGGGTTGGAGACCCAGTACTTC. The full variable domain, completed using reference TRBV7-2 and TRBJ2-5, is GAGVSQSPSNKVTEKGKDVELRCDPISGHTALYWYRQSLGQGLEFLIYFQGNSAPDKSGLPSDRFSAERTGGSVSTLTIQRTQQEDSAVYLCASSLVSGLETQYFGPGTRLLVL.

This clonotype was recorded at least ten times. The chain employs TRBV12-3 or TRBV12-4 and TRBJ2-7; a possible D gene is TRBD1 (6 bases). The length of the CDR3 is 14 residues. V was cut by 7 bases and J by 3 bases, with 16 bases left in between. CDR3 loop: CASTPGATDYEQYF. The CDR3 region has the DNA TGTGCCAGCACCCCAGGGGCAACTGACTACGAGCAGTACTTC.

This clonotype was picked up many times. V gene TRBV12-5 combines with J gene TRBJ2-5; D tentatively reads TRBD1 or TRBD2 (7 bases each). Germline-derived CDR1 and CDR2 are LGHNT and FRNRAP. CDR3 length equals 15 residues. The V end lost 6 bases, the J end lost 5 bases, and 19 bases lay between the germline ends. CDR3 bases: TGTGCTAGTGGCAAGGGGACAGCCGGGGGGGAGACCCAGTACTTC. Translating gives CASGKGTAGGETQYF.

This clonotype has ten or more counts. The CDR3 nucleotides read TGTGCCAGTGATCTAGCCTACACCGGGGAGCTGTTTTTT. Protein product: CASDLAYTGELFF. This rearrangement joins TRBV12-3 or TRBV12-4 to TRBJ2-2; a possible D gene is TRBD2 (5 bases). The CDR3 length is 13 residues. V gave up 9 bases and J gave up 3 bases, with 11 bases separating them.

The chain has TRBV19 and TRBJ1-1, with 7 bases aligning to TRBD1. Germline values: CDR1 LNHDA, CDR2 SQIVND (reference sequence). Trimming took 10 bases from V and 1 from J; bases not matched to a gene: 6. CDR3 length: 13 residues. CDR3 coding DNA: TGTGCCACCCGACAGGGCCGGAACACTGAAGCTTTCTTT. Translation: CATRQGRNTEAFF.

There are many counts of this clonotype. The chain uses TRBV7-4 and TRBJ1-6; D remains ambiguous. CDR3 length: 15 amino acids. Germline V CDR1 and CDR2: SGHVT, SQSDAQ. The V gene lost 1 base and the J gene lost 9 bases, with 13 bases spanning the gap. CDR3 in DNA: TGTGCCAGCAGCTTAGTGTACAGAGAAATTTCACCCCTCCACTTT. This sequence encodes CASSLVYREISPLHF.

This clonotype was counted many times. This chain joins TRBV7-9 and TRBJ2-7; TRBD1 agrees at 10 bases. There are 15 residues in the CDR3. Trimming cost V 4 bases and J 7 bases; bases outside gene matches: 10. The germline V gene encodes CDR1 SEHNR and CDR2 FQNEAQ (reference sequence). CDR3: CASSSVGTGDREQYF. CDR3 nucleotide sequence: TGTGCCAGCAGCTCCGTGGGGACAGGGGATCGGGAGCAGTACTTC.

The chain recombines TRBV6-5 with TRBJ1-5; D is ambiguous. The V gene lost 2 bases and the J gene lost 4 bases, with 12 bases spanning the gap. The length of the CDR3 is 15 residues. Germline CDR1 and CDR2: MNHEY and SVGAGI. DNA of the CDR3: TGTGCCAGCAGTTACCTCCGGCACGGGAATCAGCCCCAGCATTTT. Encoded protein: CASSYLRHGNQPQHF.

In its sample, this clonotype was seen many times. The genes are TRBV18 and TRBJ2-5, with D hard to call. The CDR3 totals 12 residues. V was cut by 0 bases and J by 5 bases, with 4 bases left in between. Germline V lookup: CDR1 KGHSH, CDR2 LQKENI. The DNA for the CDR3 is TGTGCCAGCTCACCACCGGGGGAGACCCAGTACTTC. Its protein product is CASSPPGETQYF.

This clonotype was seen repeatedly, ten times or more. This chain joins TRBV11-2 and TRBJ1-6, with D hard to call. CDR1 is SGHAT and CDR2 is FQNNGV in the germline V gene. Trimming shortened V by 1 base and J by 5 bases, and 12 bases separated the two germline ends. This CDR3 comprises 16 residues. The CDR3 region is CASSLGGPRNNSPLHF. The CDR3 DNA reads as TGTGCCAGCAGCTTAGGGGGTCCGAGAAATAATTCACCCCTCCACTTT.

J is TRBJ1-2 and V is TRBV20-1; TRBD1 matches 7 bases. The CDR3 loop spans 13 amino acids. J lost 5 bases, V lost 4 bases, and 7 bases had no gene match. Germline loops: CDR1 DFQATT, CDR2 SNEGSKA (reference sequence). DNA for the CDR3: TGCAGTGCTACACAGGGGCGGGGATATGGCTACACCTTC. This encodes CSATQGRGYGYTF.

The DNA for the CDR3 is TGCAGCGGGGGAATTACAGGGGATGAGCAGTACTTC. Its protein is CSGGITGDEQYF. The genes are TRBV20-1 and TRBJ2-7, with D perhaps matching TRBD1 (7 bases). The germline V gene encodes CDR1 DFQATT and CDR2 SNEGSKA (reference sequence). The CDR3 contains 12 residues.

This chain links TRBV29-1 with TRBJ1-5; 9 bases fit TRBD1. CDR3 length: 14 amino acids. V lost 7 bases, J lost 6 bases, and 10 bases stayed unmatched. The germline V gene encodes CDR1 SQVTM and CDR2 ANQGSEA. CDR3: CSATTGGAGQPQHF. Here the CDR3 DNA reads TGCAGCGCAACTACAGGGGGCGCCGGTCAGCCCCAGCATTTT.